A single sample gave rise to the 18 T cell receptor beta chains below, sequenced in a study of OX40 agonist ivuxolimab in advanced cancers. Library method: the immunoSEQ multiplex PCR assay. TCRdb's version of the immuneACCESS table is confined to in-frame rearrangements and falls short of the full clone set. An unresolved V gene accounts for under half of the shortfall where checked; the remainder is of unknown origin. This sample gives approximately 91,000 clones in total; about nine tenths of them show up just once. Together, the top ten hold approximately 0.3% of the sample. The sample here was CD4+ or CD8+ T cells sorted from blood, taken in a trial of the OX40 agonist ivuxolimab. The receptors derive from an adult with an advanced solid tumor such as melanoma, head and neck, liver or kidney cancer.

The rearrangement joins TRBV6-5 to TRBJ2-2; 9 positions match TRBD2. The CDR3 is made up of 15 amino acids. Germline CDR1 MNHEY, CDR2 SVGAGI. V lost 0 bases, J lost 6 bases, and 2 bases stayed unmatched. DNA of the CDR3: TGTGCCAGCAGTTACTCGGAGCGGGGGGCCGGGGAGCTGTTTTTT. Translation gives CASSYSERGAGELFF.

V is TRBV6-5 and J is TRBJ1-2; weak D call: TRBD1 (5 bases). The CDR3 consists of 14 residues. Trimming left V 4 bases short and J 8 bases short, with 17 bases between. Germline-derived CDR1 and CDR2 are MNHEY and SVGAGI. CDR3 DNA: TGTGCCAGCAGTTTTGCCGGGACGGAAAAGGGCTACACCTTC. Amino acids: CASSFAGTEKGYTF.

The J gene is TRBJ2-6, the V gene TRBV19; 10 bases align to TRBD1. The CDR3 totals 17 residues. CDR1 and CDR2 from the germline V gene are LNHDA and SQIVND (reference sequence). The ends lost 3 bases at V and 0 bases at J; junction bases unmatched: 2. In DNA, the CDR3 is TGTGCCAGTAGTATGGGGGACAGGGGCTCTGGGGCCAACGTCCTGACTTTC. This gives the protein CASSMGDRGSGANVLTF.

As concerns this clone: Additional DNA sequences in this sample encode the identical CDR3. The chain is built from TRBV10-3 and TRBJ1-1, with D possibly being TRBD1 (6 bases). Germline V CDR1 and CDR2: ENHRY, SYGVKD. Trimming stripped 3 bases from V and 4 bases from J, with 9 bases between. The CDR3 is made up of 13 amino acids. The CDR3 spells CAISEQGGTEAFF. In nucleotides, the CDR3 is TGTGCCATCAGTGAACAGGGCGGCACTGAAGCTTTCTTT.

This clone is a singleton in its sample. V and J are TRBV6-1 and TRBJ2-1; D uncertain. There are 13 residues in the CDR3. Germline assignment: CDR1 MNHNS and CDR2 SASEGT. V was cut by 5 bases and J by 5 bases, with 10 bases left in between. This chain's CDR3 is CASSSMDHNEQFF. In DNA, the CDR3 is TGTGCCAGCAGTTCTATGGACCACAATGAGCAGTTCTTC.

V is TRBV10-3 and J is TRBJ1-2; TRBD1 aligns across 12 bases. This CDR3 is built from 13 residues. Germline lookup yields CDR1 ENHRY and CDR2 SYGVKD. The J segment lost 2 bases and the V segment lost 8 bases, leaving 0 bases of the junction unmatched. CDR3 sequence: CAIGTGGNYGYTF. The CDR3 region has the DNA TGTGCCATCGGGACAGGGGGCAACTATGGCTACACCTTC.

Written as DNA, the CDR3 is TGTGCCAGCAGCGCCGCCGAATGGACAGCGAACACTGAAGCTTTCTTT. Translation: CASSAAEWTANTEAFF. This chain links TRBV9 with TRBJ1-1; D might be TRBD1 (6 bases). V lost 3 bases, J lost 1 base, and 16 bases lay in between. This CDR3 has 16 amino acids. Germline V gene sequence: CDR1 SGDLS, CDR2 YYNGEE. Based on the CDR3 plus reference TRBV9 and TRBJ1-1, the full variable domain is DSGVTQTPKHLITATGQRVTLRCSPRSGDLSVYWYQQSLDQGLQFLIQYYNGEERAKGNILERFSAQQFPDLHSELNLSSLELGDSALYFCASSAAEWTANTEAFFGQGTRLTVV.

The CDR3 protein is CASDPRRAEAFF. The CDR3 region has the DNA TGTGCCAGCGACCCAAGGAGGGCTGAAGCTTTCTTT. The V gene is TRBV5-8, the J gene TRBJ1-1; D is unresolved. Trimming pared 7 bases from V and 6 bases from J, leaving 13 bases between. Germline assignment: CDR1 SGHTS and CDR2 YDEGEE. CDR3 length: 12 amino acids.

CDR3 in amino acids: CASSYSGQGAEKLFF. The CDR3 DNA follows: TGTGCCAGCAGTTACTCTGGACAGGGGGCCGAAAAACTGTTTTTT. The chain couples TRBV6-6 to TRBJ1-4; 11 bases are a match to TRBD1. The CDR3 loop spans 15 amino acids. The V and J ends lost 0 bases and 8 bases, in that order; junction bases with no gene match: 2. Germline V gene sequence: CDR1 MNHNY, CDR2 SVGAGI (reference sequence).

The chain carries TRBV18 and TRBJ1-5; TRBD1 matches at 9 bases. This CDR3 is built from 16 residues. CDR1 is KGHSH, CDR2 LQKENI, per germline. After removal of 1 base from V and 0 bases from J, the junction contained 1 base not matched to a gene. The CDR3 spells CASSPRDRDSNQPQHF. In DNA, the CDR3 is TGTGCCAGCTCACCACGGGACAGGGATAGCAATCAGCCCCAGCATTTT.

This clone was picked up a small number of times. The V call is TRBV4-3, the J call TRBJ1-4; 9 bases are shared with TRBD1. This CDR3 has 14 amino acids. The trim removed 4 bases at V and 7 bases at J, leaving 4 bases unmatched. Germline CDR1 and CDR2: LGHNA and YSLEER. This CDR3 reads CASSRTGGAEKLFF. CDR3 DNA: TGCGCCAGCAGCCGAACAGGGGGCGCTGAAAAACTGTTTTTT.

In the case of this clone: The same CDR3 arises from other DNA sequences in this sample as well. The CDR3 spells CASSLTSGGTDTQYF. In nucleotides, the CDR3 is TGTGCCAGCAGCTTAACTAGCGGGGGAACAGATACGCAGTATTTT. The chain employs TRBV7-9 and TRBJ2-3, with 11 bases identical to TRBD2. CDR1 and CDR2 (germline): SEHNR, FQNEAQ (reference sequence). Trimming cost V 2 bases and J 3 bases; bases outside gene matches: 1. This CDR3 is 15 amino acids long. The full variable domain, its missing parts supplied by reference TRBV7-9 and TRBJ2-3, is DTGVSQNPRHKITKRGQNVTFRCDPISEHNRLYWYRQTLGQGPEFLTYFQNEAQLEKSRLLSDRFSAERPKGSFSTLEIQRTEQGDSAMYLCASSLTSGGTDTQYFGPGTRLTVL.

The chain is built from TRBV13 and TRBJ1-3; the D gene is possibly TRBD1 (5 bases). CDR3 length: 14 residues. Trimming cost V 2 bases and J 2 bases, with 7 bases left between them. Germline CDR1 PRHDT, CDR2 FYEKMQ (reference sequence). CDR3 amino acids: CASSLRRAGNTIYF. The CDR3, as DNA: TGTGCCAGCAGCTTACGCAGGGCTGGAAACACCATATATTTT. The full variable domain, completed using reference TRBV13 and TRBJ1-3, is AAGVIQSPRHLIKEKRETATLKCYPIPRHDTVYWYQQGPGQDPQFLISFYEKMQSDKGSIPDRFSAQQFSDYHSELNMSSLELGDSALYFCASSLRRAGNTIYFGEGSWLTVV.

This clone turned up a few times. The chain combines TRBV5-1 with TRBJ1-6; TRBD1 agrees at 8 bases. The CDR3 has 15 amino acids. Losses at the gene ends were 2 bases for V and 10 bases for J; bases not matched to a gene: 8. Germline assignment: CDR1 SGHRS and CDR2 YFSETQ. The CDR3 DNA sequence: TGCGCCAGCAGCTTACAGGACAGGGATCTATCACCCCTCCACTTT. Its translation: CASSLQDRDLSPLHF. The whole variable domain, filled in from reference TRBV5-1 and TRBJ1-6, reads KAGVTQTPRYLIKTRGQQVTLSCSPISGHRSVSWYQQTPGQGLQFLFEYFSETQRNKGNFPGRFSGRQFSNSRSEMNVSTLELGDSALYLCASSLQDRDLSPLHFGNGTRLTVT.

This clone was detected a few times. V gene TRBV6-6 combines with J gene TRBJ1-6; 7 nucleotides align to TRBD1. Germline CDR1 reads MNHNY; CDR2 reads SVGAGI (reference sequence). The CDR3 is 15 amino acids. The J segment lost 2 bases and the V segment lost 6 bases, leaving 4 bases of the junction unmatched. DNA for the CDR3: TGTGCCAGCAGCCCTGGGACAGCCTATAATTCACCCCTCCACTTT. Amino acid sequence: CASSPGTAYNSPLHF.

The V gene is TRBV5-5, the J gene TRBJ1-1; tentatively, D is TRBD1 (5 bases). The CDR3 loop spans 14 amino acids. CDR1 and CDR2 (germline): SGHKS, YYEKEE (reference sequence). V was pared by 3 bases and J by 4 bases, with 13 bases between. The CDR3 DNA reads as TGTGCCAGCAGCTCGCAGGCAGGGAGCACTGAAGCTTTCTTT. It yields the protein CASSSQAGSTEAFF.

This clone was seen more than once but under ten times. This CDR3 reads CASSLEVNTEAFF. The CDR3 DNA is TGTGCCAGCAGCTTGGAGGTAAACACTGAAGCTTTCTTT. The chain employs TRBV5-4 and TRBJ1-1; the D is unclear. CDR3 length: 13 residues. V lost 0 bases to trimming and J lost 2 bases, with 5 bases between them. Looked up from germline, CDR1 is SGHNT and CDR2 is YYREEE (reference sequence). The full variable domain, rest sourced from reference TRBV5-4 and TRBJ1-1, is ETGVTQSPTHLIKTRGQQVTLRCSSQSGHNTVSWYQQALGQGPQFIFQYYREEENGRGNFPPRFSGLQFPNYSSELNVNALELDDSALYLCASSLEVNTEAFFGQGTRLTVV.

The CDR3 spells CASGRDYLTGELFF. The CDR3 bases are TGTGCCAGCGGTCGGGACTACCTCACCGGGGAGCTGTTTTTT. The chain uses TRBV6-4 and TRBJ2-2, with 7 bases lining up with TRBD2. The ends lost 8 bases at V and 4 bases at J; junction bases unmatched: 7. Germline V gives CDR1 MRHNA, CDR2 SNTAGT. The CDR3 is 14 amino acids.